The clone carrying this TCR beta chain was observed once. The germline V and J ends were trimmed by 3 bases and 4 bases, with 9 bases remaining between them. This CDR3 has 13 amino acids. CDR1 and CDR2 (germline): MDHEN, SYDVKM. Some clones are missing from TCRdb's copy, which holds only in-frame ones; the method was immunoSEQ multiplex PCR. The sample includes about 180,000 clones, 86% seen only once; the top ten take 20%. These data originate in a study of blood T cell repertoires in COVID-19. This chain uses TRBV28 with TRBJ2-5, with a possible D match to TRBD1 (5 bases). What was sequenced was peripheral blood. This receptor was taken from a man between 70 and 80 years old with active or convalescent COVID-19. CDR3 nucleotides: TGTGCCAGCAGTTTTTTCCAGGGAGAGACCCAGTACTTC. The encoded protein is CASSFFQGETQYF.